A selection of T cell receptor beta chains follows, all from one sample in a study of PD-1 blockade in classical Hodgkin lymphoma. TCRdb's table, derived via immunoSEQ multiplex PCR, lists solely in-frame clones and lacks some. The top ten hold 15% to 20% of the sample, which has approximately 90,000 clones, 83% seen once. Source: peripheral blood mononuclear cells (PBMCs), taken before the fourth cycle of nivolumab. The receptor source for this set is a human donor with classical Hodgkin lymphoma. Each CDR3 is given with its conserved first and last residue. The D gene is left open where the match is weak. Clone size, where shown, is once, few, many, or a class for clones that have expanded.

>TRBV19|.|.|TRBJ2-3
TGTGCCAGTAGGCCCCTCGGCACAGATACGCAGTATTTT
CASRPLGTDTQYF
>TRBV28|TRBD2|.|TRBJ2-1
TGTGCCAGCAGTCTCGGACTAGCGGGAAAGAGCTCCTACAATGAGCAGTTCTTC
CASSLGLAGKSSYNEQFF
>TRBV19|.|.|TRBJ2-6
TGTGCCAGTTCTGCCAGACCGAACTCTGGGGCCAACGTCCTGACTTTC
CASSARPNSGANVLTF
>TRBV18|TRBD2|.|TRBJ2-1
TGTGCCAGCTCTGCTAGCGGCTCCTACAATGAGCAGTTCTTC
CASSASGSYNEQFF
>TRBV7-2|.|once|TRBJ2-1
TGTGCCAGCAGCCCTCGGGGTGTACCTGGGAGGAATGAGCAGTTCTTC
CASSPRGVPGRNEQFF
>TRBV14|.|few|TRBJ1-4
TGTGCCAGGAATCCCCCCCTTGATTCGGGACACAATGAAAAACTGTTTTTT
CARNPPLDSGHNEKLFF
>TRBV9|.|.|TRBJ2-5
TGTGCCAGCAGCGTAGCCCTGGGGAGGGAGACCCAGTACTTC
CASSVALGRETQYF
>TRBV5-6|TRBD2|once|TRBJ2-3
TGTGCCAGCAGCGAGGGACTAGCGGGAGTGACGACAGATACGCAGTATTTT
CASSEGLAGVTTDTQYF
>TRBV5-6|.|.|TRBJ2-3
TGTGCCAGCAGCTTGGTTGCGCTTCGCACAGATACGCAGTATTTT
CASSLVALRTDTQYF
>TRBV19|.|.|TRBJ2-7
TGTGCCAGTAGTAGGATTGGACCGCCCTCCTACGAGCAGTACTTC
CASSRIGPPSYEQYF
>TRBV15|.|once|TRBJ2-3
TGTGCCACCAGCAGAGAGGGGGGAACCCTGGGAGATACGCAGTATTTT
CATSREGGTLGDTQYF
>TRBV27|.|.|TRBJ2-1
TGTGCCAGCCGACAGGTCCCCCTCTCCTACAATGAGCAGTTCTTC
CASRQVPLSYNEQFF
>TRBV11-3|TRBD2|.|TRBJ2-1
TGTGCCAGCAGCCTTAGTAGCGGGTCCTACAATGAGCAGTTCTTC
CASSLSSGSYNEQFF
>TRBV10-3|.|.|TRBJ1-1
TGTGCCATCAGTGAGGTCACTGACACTGAAGCTTTCTTT
CAISEVTDTEAFF
>TRBV27|.|.|TRBJ1-2
TGTGCCAGCAGTTTGTCCGTGAGGGGCGGTGGCTACACCTTC
CASSLSVRGGGYTF
>TRBV10-3|.|.|TRBJ2-5
TGTGCCATCAGTCGACAGGTCGGGGAGACCCAGTACTTC
CAISRQVGETQYF
>TRBV7-9|.|once|TRBJ2-1
TGTGCCAGCAGCTTAGTCCGGACCAATGAGCAGTTCTTC
CASSLVRTNEQFF
>TRBV6-6|.|.|TRBJ1-1
TGTGCCAGCACCCAGGGTTACACTGAAGCTTTCTTT
CASTQGYTEAFF
>TRBV2|.|.|TRBJ1-1
TGTGCCACTAAGGGGGGTCGGAACACTGAAGCTTTCTTT
CATKGGRNTEAFF
>TRBV5-4|.|.|TRBJ2-5
TGTGCCAGCAGCTGGGGAGCGGCTGCCACCAACCAAGAGACCCAGTACTTC
CASSWGAAATNQETQYF
>TRBV10-3|TRBD1|once|TRBJ1-2
TGTGCCATCACCCTGGGACAGGGAGGAGGCTACACCTTC
CAITLGQGGGYTF
>TRBV19|.|.|TRBJ1-5
TGTGCCAGTAGTGCCCCGGGGGGCAATCAGCCCCAGCATTTT
CASSAPGGNQPQHF
>TRBV5-1|.|.|TRBJ1-2
TGCGCCAGCAGCCCCGGACAGCATCCCAAAATCTATGGCTACACCTTC
CASSPGQHPKIYGYTF
>TRBV11-2|TRBD2|.|TRBJ2-1
TGTGCCAGCAGCTCGGGACTAGCGGGAGTAGGGGAGTTCTTC
CASSSGLAGVGEFF
>TRBV18|.|.|TRBJ2-7
TGTGCCAGCTCACCCCAGACAGTAGACGAGCAGTACTTC
CASSPQTVDEQYF
>TRBV19|TRBD2|.|TRBJ2-2
TGTGCCAGTAGTATAACGAGGAGTGGGAGGGCCATCACCGGGGAGCTGTTTTTT
CASSITRSGRAITGELFF
>TRBV5-1|.|.|TRBJ2-5
TGCGCCAGCTCCGAGGGGGGGTCAGAGACCCAGTACTTC
CASSEGGSETQYF
>TRBV6-5|.|.|TRBJ2-7
TGTGCCAGCAGTTATAACGACGGTTACGAGCAGTACTTC
CASSYNDGYEQYF
>TRBV5-1|TRBD1|.|TRBJ1-2
TGCGCCAGCAGCTTGGTAGTATCAGGGGGCGATGGCTACACCTTC
CASSLVVSGGDGYTF
>TRBV4-1|TRBD2|.|TRBJ2-2
TGCGCCAGCAGCAATGCCAGACTAGCGGTAAACACCGGGGAGCTGTTTTTT
CASSNARLAVNTGELFF
>TRBV30|TRBD2|.|TRBJ2-5
TGTGCCTGGAGTATTGGCGGGAGCGAGACCCAGTACTTC
CAWSIGGSETQYF
>TRBV19|.|.|TRBJ2-4
TGTGCCAGTAGTATGATGAAGGGGGAAAGATTAAGGAACATTCAGTACTTC
CASSMMKGERLRNIQYF
>TRBV5-4|TRBD2|.|TRBJ2-1
TGTGCCAGCAGCTCTAGACTAGCGGGAGTTGATGAGCAGTTCTTC
CASSSRLAGVDEQFF
>TRBV18|TRBD2|.|TRBJ2-2
TGTGCCAGCTCACCAAGCCAGTTAGCGGGTACCGGGGAGCTGTTTTTT
CASSPSQLAGTGELFF
>TRBV6-1|.|.|TRBJ1-2
TGTGCCAGCAGTGAACGGGTTAGGGGTAAAAATGGCTACACCTTC
CASSERVRGKNGYTF
>TRBV19|.|.|TRBJ1-5
TGTGCCAGTAGTCTGCAGGGGCTAAGTCAGCCCCAGCATTTT
CASSLQGLSQPQHF
>TRBV6-5|TRBD1|once|TRBJ2-7
TGTGCCAGCAGGAGACAGGGGGCGGCTTACGAGCAGTACTTC
CASRRQGAAYEQYF
>TRBV30|TRBD2|.|TRBJ2-7
TGTGCCTGGAGGTCCCTAGCGGGGAGCTATCACGAGCAGTACTTC
CAWRSLAGSYHEQYF